This T cell receptor (beta chain) was retrieved from a study of cytotoxic CD8 clonotypes in ibrutinib-treated CLL. TCRdb's copy holds only in-frame clones and misses some; the assay was immunoSEQ multiplex PCR. The sample holds 130,000 to 150,000 clones; around three quarters are singletons and the top ten take around 13%. The length of the CDR3 is 14 residues. The ends were cut back, 5 bases at V and 6 bases at J, with 13 bases in the middle. The germline CDR1 and CDR2 sequences are ENHRY and SYGVKD. Sequencing used PBMCs, obtained after 12 months of ibrutinib treatment. The receptor's source is a human donor with chronic lymphocytic leukemia. The chain has TRBV10-3 and TRBJ2-2; D may be TRBD1 (5 bases). The CDR3 here is CAISKKTRAGELFF. The CDR3, as DNA: TGTGCCATCAGTAAAAAAACCAGGGCCGGGGAGCTGTTTTTT.